This TCR beta chain came from a study of cytomegalovirus exposure and HLA in healthy donors. The CDR3 has 12 amino acids. Deletions cut 3 bases from V and 10 bases from J, with 12 bases between. Germline V gene sequence: CDR1 MGHRA, CDR2 YSYEKL. It was with 60 Vbeta and 13 Jbeta primers that the PCR ran. TCRdb keeps only in-frame clones here, not all; method: immunoSEQ multiplex PCR. The sample has under 200,000 clones, roughly 73% seen once. Sequencing was performed on PBMCs. The receptor was derived from a woman in her twenties or thirties in good health and CMV-seronegative. The chain joins TRBV4-1 to TRBJ1-1; D not resolved. DNA for the CDR3: TGCGCCAGCAGCCACTCGGAGGACTCAGCTTTCTTT. Protein: CASSHSEDSAFF.